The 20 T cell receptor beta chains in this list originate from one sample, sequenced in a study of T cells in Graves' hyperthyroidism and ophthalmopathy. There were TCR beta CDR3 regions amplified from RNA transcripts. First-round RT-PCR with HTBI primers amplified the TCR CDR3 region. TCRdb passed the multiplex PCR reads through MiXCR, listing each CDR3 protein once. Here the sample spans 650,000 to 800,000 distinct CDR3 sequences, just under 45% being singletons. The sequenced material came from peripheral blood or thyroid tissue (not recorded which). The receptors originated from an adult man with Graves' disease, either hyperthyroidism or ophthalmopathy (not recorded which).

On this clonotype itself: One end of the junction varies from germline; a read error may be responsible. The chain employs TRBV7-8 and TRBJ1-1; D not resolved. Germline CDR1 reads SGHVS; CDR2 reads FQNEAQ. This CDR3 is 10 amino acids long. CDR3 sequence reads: CASSLGTANF. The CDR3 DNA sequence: TGTGCCAGCAGCTTAGGGACGGCGAACTTT. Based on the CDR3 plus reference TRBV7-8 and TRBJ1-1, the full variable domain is GAGVSQSPRYKVAKRGQDVALRCDPISGHVSLFWYQQALGQGPEFLTYFQNEAQLDKSGLPSDRFFAERPEGSVSTLKIQRTQQEDSAVYLCASSLGTANFGQGTRLTVV.

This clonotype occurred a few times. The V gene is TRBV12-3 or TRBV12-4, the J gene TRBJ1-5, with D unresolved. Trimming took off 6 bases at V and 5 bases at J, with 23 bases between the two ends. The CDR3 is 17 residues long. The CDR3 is CASSQDFSGRNDQPQHF. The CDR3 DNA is TGTGCCAGCAGCCAAGATTTTTCAGGCAGGAACGATCAGCCCCAGCATTTT.

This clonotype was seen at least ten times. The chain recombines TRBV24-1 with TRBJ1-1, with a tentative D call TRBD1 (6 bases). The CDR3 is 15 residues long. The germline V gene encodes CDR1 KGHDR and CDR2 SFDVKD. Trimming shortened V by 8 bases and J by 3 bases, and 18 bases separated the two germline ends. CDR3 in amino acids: CATTILGARDTEAFF. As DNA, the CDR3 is TGTGCCACCACTATCCTGGGGGCACGAGACACTGAAGCTTTCTTT.

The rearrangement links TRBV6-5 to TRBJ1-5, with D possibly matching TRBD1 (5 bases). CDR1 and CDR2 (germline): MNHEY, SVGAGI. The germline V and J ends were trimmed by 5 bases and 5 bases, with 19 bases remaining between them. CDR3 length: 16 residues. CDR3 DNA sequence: TGTGCCAGCAGTGGCCGTCGGGCAGGGTACGATCAGCCCCAGCATTTT. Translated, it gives CASSGRRAGYDQPQHF.

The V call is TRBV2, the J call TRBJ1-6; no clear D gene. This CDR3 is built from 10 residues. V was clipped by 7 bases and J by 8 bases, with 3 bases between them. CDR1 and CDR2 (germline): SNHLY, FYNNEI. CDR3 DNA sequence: TGTGCCAGCATAGATTCACCCCTCCACTTT. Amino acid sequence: CASIDSPLHF.

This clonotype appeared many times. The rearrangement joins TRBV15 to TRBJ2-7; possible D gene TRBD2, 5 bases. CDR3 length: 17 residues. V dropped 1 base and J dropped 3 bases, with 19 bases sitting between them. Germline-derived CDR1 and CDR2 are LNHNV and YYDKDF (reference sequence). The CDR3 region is CATSRGYGRQDFYEQYF. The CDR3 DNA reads TGTGCCACCAGCAGAGGATATGGACGGCAGGACTTCTACGAGCAGTACTTC.

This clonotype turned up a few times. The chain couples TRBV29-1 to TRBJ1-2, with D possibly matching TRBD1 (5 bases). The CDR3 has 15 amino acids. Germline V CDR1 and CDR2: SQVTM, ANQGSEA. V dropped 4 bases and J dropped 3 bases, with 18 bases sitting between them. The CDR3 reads CSVVPPRRVDYGYTF. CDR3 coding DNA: TGCAGCGTTGTCCCCCCGCGCAGGGTCGACTATGGCTACACCTTC.

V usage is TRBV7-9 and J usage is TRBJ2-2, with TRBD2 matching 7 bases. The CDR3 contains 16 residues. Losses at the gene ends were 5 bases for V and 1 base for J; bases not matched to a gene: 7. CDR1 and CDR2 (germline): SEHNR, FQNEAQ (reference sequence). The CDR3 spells CASSPRAGRNTGELFF. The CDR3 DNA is TGTGCCAGCAGCCCGAGAGCGGGAAGGAACACCGGGGAGCTGTTTTTT.

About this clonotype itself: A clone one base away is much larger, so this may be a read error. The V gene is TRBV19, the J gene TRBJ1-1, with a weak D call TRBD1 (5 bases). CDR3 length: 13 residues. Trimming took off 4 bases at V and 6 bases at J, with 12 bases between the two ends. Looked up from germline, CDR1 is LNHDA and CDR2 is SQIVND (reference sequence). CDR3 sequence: CASSKDTDAEAFF. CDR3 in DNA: TGTGCCAGTAGTAAGGACACTGACGCTGAAGCTTTCTTT. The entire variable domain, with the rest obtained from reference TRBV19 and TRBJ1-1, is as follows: DGGITQSPKYLFRKEGQNVTLSCEQNLNHDAMYWYRQDPGQGLRLIYYSQIVNDFQKGDIAEGYSVSREKKESFPLTVTSAQKNPTAFYLCASSKDTDAEAFFGQGTRLTVV.

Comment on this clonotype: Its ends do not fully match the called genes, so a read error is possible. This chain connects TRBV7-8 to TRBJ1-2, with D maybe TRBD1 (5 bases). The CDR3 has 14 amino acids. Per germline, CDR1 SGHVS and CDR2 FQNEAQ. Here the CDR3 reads CASSQPGQVYGYTF. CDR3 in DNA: TGCGCCAGCAGCCAGCCCGGACAAGTCTATGGCTACACCTTC. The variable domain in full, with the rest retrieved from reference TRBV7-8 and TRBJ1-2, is GAGVSQSPRYKVAKRGQDVALRCDPISGHVSLFWYQQALGQGPEFLTYFQNEAQLDKSGLPSDRFFAERPEGSVSTLKIQRTQQEDSAVYLCASSQPGQVYGYTFGSGTRLTVV.

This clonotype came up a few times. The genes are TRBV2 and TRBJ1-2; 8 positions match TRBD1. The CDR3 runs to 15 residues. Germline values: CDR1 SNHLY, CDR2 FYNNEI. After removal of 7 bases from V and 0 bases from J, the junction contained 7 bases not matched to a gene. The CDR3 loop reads CASTADRGANYGYTF. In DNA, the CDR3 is TGTGCCAGCACTGCCGACAGGGGCGCTAACTATGGCTACACCTTC.

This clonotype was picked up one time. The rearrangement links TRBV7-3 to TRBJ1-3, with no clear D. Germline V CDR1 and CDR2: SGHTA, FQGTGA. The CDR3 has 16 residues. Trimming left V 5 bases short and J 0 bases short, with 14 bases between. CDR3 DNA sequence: TGTGCCAGCAGCATATTGAGCACCAGCTCTGGAAACACCATATATTTT. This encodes CASSILSTSSGNTIYF.

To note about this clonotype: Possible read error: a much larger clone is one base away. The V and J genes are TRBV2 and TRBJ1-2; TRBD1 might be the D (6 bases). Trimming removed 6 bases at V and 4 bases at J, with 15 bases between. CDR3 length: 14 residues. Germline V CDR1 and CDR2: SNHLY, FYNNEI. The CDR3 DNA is TGTGCCAGCAGGGGCCGGGACACCGTCTATGGCTACACCTTC. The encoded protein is CASRGRDTVYGYTF.

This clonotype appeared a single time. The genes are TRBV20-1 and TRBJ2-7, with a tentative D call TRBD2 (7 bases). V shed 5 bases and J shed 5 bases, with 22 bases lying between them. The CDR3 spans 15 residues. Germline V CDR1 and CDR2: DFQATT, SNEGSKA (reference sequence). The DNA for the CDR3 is TGCAGTGCTCTCAAGGGGGGGGCTTCAGAGAACGAGCAGTACTTC. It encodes CSALKGGASENEQYF.

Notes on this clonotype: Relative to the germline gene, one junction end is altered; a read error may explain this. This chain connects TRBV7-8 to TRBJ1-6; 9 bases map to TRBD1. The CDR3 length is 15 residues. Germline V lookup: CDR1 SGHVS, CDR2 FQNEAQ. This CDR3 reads CGSSLTGTGNSPLHF. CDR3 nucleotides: TGTGGCAGCAGCTTAACCGGGACAGGGAATTCACCCCTCCACTTT.

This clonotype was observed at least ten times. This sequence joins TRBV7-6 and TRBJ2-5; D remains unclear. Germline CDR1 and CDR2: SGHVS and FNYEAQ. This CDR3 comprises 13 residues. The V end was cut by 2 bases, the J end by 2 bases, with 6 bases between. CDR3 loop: CASSLWIQETQYF. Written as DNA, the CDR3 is TGTGCCAGCAGCTTATGGATTCAAGAGACCCAGTACTTC.

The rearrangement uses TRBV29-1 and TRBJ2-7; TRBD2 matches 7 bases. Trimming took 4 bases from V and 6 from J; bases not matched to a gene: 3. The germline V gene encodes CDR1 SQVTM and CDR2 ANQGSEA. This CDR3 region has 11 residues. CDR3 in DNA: TGCAGCGTTGCGGGAGGAAGCGAGCAGTACTTC. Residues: CSVAGGSEQYF.

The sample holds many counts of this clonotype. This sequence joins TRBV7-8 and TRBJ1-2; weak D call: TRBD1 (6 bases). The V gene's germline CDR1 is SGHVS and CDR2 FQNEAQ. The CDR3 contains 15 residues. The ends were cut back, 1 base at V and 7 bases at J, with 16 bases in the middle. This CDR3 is CASSLVWAGDSGYTF. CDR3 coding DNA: TGTGCCAGCAGCTTAGTCTGGGCAGGGGATAGTGGCTACACCTTC.

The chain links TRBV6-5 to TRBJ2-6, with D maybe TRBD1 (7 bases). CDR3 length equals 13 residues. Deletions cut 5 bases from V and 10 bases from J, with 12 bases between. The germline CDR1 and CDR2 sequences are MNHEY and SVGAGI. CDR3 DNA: TGTGCCAGCAGTGGTTCAGGGGGGAACGTCCTGACTTTC. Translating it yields CASSGSGGNVLTF.

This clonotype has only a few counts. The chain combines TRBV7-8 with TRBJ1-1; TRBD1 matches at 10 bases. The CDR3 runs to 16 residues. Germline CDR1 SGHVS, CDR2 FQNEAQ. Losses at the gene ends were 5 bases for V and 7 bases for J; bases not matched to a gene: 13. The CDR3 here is CASSADRGLGIGEAFF. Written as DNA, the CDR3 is TGTGCCAGCAGCGCCGACAGGGGGCTGGGAATTGGTGAAGCTTTCTTT.